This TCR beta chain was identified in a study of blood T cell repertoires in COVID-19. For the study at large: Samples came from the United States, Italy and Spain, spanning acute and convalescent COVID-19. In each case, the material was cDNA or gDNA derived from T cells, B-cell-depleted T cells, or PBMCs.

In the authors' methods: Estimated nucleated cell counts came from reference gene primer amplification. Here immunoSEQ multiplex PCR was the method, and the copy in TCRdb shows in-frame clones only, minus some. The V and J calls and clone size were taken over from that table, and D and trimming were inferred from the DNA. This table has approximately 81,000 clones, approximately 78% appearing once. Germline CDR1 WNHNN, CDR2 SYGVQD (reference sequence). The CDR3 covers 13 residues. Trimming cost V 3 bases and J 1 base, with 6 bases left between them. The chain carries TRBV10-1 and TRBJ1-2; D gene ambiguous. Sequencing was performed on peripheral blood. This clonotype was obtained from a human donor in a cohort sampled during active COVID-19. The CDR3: CASSEHLNYGYTF. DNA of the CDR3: TGCGCCAGCAGTGAACACCTTAACTATGGCTACACCTTC.